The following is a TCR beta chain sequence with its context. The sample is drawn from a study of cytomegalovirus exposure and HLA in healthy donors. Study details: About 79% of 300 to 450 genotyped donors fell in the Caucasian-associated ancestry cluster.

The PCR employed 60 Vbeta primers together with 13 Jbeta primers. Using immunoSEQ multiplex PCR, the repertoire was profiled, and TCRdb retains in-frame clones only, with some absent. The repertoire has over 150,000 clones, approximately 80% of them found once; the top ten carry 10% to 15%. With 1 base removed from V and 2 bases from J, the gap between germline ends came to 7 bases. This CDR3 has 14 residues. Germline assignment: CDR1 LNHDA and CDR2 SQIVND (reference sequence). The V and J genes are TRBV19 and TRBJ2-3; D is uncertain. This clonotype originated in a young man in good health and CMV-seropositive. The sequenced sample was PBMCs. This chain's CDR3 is CASSIAAYTDTQYF. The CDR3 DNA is TGTGCCAGTAGTATAGCTGCGTACACAGATACGCAGTATTTT.